These 28 T cell receptor beta chains originate from one sample sequenced in a study of shared clonotypes between healthy human individuals. Profiling relied on immunoSEQ multiplex PCR, and the TCRdb table lists in-frame clones only, not all of them. In the table there are 550,000 to 700,000 clones, around 73% of which are singletons. Sequenced sample: memory CD4+ T cells sorted from blood. Subset described: CD45RA-negative fraction. The receptors come from a woman between 25 and 40 years old in good health.

The V and J genes are TRBV2 and TRBJ1-4, with TRBD1 matching 8 bases. Germline values: CDR1 SNHLY, CDR2 FYNNEI. The V gene end was trimmed by 8 bases and the J gene end by 5 bases; junction bases not matched to a gene: 7. The CDR3 is 14 residues long. The CDR3 region has the DNA TGTGCCAGCTGGAGACAGGGGATCAATGAAAAACTGTTTTTT. Translating gives CASWRQGINEKLFF.

The chain uses TRBV6-1 and TRBJ2-2; maybe TRBD2 (5 bases). The CDR3 consists of 14 residues. Germline V gene lookup returns CDR1 MNHNS and CDR2 SASEGT. Between the trimmed V and J ends, which lost 0 bases and 6 bases, there was a span of 8 bases. CDR3: CASSEAIGAGELFF. The CDR3 DNA follows: TGTGCCAGCAGTGAAGCGATCGGGGCCGGGGAGCTGTTTTTT.

This clone was observed at least ten times. The V and J genes are TRBV9 and TRBJ2-7; 9 bases agree with TRBD2. V dropped 4 bases and J dropped 2; count of bases not matched to a gene: 7. CDR1 and CDR2 from the germline V gene are SGDLS and YYNGEE. The CDR3 is 15 amino acids. CDR3: CASSFHSGSTYEQYF. In nucleotides, the CDR3 is TGTGCCAGCAGCTTTCATAGCGGGAGCACCTACGAGCAGTACTTC.

This chain joins TRBV7-3 and TRBJ2-1, with 7 bases identical to TRBD2. CDR3 length: 17 amino acids. Germline CDR1 and CDR2: SGHTA and FQGTGA. V gave up 2 bases and J gave up 8 bases; unmatched junction bases: 15. CDR3 in DNA: TGTGCCAGCAGCTTAGCCCCGTTGGGAGGGCCCTTCGATGAGCAGTTCTTC. Its translation is CASSLAPLGGPFDEQFF.

The DNA for the CDR3 is TGTGCCATCAGTGGACTAGCGGGCCAACCAATCTACGAGCAGTACTTC. Protein sequence: CAISGLAGQPIYEQYF. The genes are TRBV10-3 and TRBJ2-7, with TRBD2 matching over 10 bases. CDR3 size: 16 residues. V shed 4 bases and J 3 bases; nucleotides not matched to a gene: 9. The germline V gene has CDR1 ENHRY and CDR2 SYGVKD.

This clone was recorded only once. The V gene is TRBV28, the J gene TRBJ1-1, with D unresolved. Looked up from germline, CDR1 is MDHEN and CDR2 is SYDVKM. The ends were cut back, 3 bases at V and 3 bases at J, with 11 bases in the middle. The CDR3 contains 14 residues. CDR3 loop: CASSFSVRYTEAFF. CDR3 sequence (DNA): TGTGCCAGCAGTTTCTCCGTCCGGTACACTGAAGCTTTCTTT.

This sequence joins TRBV19 and TRBJ2-2; D is unresolved. The CDR3 consists of 16 residues. V was trimmed by 7 bases and J by 4 bases, leaving 19 bases between them. The V gene's germline CDR1 is LNHDA and CDR2 SQIVND (reference sequence). CDR3 sequence: CASKVGQRTVTGELFF. CDR3 DNA sequence: TGTGCCAGTAAGGTCGGTCAACGAACGGTCACCGGGGAGCTGTTTTTT. Variable domain in full (rest from reference TRBV19 and TRBJ2-2): DGGITQSPKYLFRKEGQNVTLSCEQNLNHDAMYWYRQDPGQGLRLIYYSQIVNDFQKGDIAEGYSVSREKKESFPLTVTSAQKNPTAFYLCASKVGQRTVTGELFFGEGSRLTVL.

This chain links TRBV5-1 with TRBJ2-7; the match to TRBD2 covers 9 bases. The CDR3 has 15 residues. CDR1 and CDR2 from the germline V gene are SGHRS and YFSETQ. With V trimmed by 0 bases and J by 5 bases, 6 bases remained unmatched. The CDR3 nucleotides are TGCGCCAGCAGCTTGGTAGCTAGCGGGAACAACGAGCAGTACTTC. Protein: CASSLVASGNNEQYF.

This chain joins TRBV5-1 and TRBJ2-3, with D perhaps matching TRBD2 (5 bases). Trimming took 0 bases from V and 1 from J, leaving 12 bases between them. The CDR3 consists of 16 residues. CDR1 and CDR2 from the germline V gene are SGHRS and YFSETQ. The CDR3 DNA sequence: TGCGCCAGCAGCTTGGCTAGGGCGGGTGGCACAGATACGCAGTATTTT. It codes for CASSLARAGGTDTQYF.

J is TRBJ1-5 and V is TRBV2; D gene ambiguous. V was clipped by 8 bases and J by 0 bases, with 14 bases between them. Germline loops: CDR1 SNHLY, CDR2 FYNNEI. The CDR3 runs 15 residues. CDR3 residues: CASGELQYSNQPQHF. CDR3 nucleotides: TGTGCCAGCGGAGAACTCCAGTATAGCAATCAGCCCCAGCATTTT.

The rearrangement joins TRBV28 to TRBJ1-2, with D unresolved. This CDR3 region has 13 residues. Trimming removed 3 bases at V and 4 bases at J, with 9 bases between. CDR1 MDHEN and CDR2 SYDVKM come from the germline V gene. CDR3 residues: CASSFRLLYGYTF. The CDR3 bases are TGTGCCAGCAGTTTCCGGCTACTCTATGGCTACACCTTC.

The V and J genes are TRBV7-9 and TRBJ2-7; a weak D match, TRBD1 (6 bases). Germline V CDR1 and CDR2: SEHNR, FQNEAQ (reference sequence). The CDR3 length is 14 residues. V was trimmed by 4 bases and J by 1 base, leaving 11 bases between them. In DNA, the CDR3 is TGTGCCAGCAGCTGGCGACAGGATTCCTACGAGCAGTACTTC. It is translated as CASSWRQDSYEQYF.

As to this clone: The sample carries other DNA sequences with the same CDR3. The rearrangement joins TRBV30 to TRBJ1-3; D perhaps matches TRBD1 (5 bases). Trimming removed 5 bases from V and 2 bases from J, with 7 bases in between. The length of the CDR3 is 12 residues. The germline V gene encodes CDR1 GTSNPN and CDR2 SVGIG (reference sequence). For the CDR3, the DNA is TGTGCCTGGGACAGAACTGGAAACACCATATATTTT. This sequence encodes CAWDRTGNTIYF. Together with reference TRBV30 and TRBJ1-3, the CDR3 gives the full variable domain: SQTIHQWPATLVQPVGSPLSLECTVEGTSNPNLYWYRQAAGRGLQLLFYSVGIGQISSEVPQNLSASRPQDRQFILSSKKLLLSDSGFYLCAWDRTGNTIYFGEGSWLTVV.

The V and J genes are TRBV5-1 and TRBJ1-4; D remains ambiguous. The V gene lost 1 base and the J gene lost 4 bases, with 11 bases spanning the gap. The length of the CDR3 is 15 residues. Germline loops: CDR1 SGHRS, CDR2 YFSETQ. CDR3 residues: CASSLSWPINEKLFF. CDR3 DNA sequence: TGCGCCAGCAGCTTGTCTTGGCCGATTAATGAAAAACTGTTTTTT.

The count of this clone is one. This chain uses TRBV5-1 with TRBJ2-5; a possible D gene is TRBD1 (5 bases). CDR1 and CDR2 (germline): SGHRS, YFSETQ. The CDR3 spans 15 residues. The V gene lost 2 bases and the J gene lost 3 bases, with 14 bases spanning the gap. The CDR3 nucleotides are TGCGCCAGCAGCTTTGTCGTCCAGGGTAAAGAGACCCAGTACTTC. Protein: CASSFVVQGKETQYF.

This clone was observed a few times. CDR3 coding DNA: TGTGCCAGCAGCTTATCCCAGCGATCTAATGAGCAGTTCTTC. Residues: CASSLSQRSNEQFF. The J gene is TRBJ2-1, the V gene TRBV7-9; D uncertain. V was cut by 2 bases and J by 7 bases, with 12 bases left in between. Looked up from germline, CDR1 is SEHNR and CDR2 is FQNEAQ (reference sequence). The CDR3 sequence is 14 residues long.

The CDR3 loop is CASSPPGTSYEQYF. CDR3 DNA sequence: TGTGCCAGCAGCCCGCCAGGGACATCCTACGAGCAGTACTTC. The gene calls are TRBV6-6 and TRBJ2-7, with D possibly TRBD1 on 6 matching bases. Germline V lookup: CDR1 MNHNY, CDR2 SVGAGI (reference sequence). CDR3 length: 14 residues. The V and J ends lost 6 bases and 1 base respectively, with 13 bases between them.

This clone was recorded at least ten times. The rearrangement links TRBV2 to TRBJ2-1, with 9 bases lining up with TRBD1. CDR3 length equals 14 residues. Trimming removed 8 bases from V and 8 bases from J; junction bases left unmatched: 10. In germline, CDR1 is SNHLY, CDR2 FYNNEI. CDR3 sequence reads: CASQDGTGWYEQFF. In nucleotides, the CDR3 is TGTGCCAGCCAAGACGGGACAGGGTGGTATGAGCAGTTCTTC.

This chain connects TRBV10-3 to TRBJ2-7; D is possibly TRBD1 (5 bases). CDR1 is ENHRY and CDR2 is SYGVKD in the germline V gene. The CDR3 has 12 residues. Trimming left V 6 bases short and J 5 bases short, with 11 bases between. CDR3 sequence: CAISQGSDEQYF. In nucleotides, the CDR3 is TGTGCCATCAGCCAGGGATCCGACGAGCAGTACTTC.

This clone has only a few counts. The J gene is TRBJ2-1, the V gene TRBV25-1; 8 nucleotides align to TRBD2. Germline CDR1 reads MGHDK; CDR2 reads SYGVNS. V lost 5 bases, J lost 0 bases, and 12 bases stayed unmatched. The CDR3 runs 18 residues. The CDR3 coding sequence is TGTGCCAGCAGTCCGGGGACTAGTTACCCTCCCTCCTACAATGAGCAGTTCTTC. Its protein product is CASSPGTSYPPSYNEQFF.

V and J are TRBV7-9 and TRBJ1-4; 10 bases map to TRBD1. Germline loops: CDR1 SEHNR, CDR2 FQNEAQ (reference sequence). The CDR3 sequence is 14 residues long. V was pared by 5 bases and J by 8 bases, with 5 bases of the junction left unmatched. Here the CDR3 DNA reads TGTGCCAGCAGCCGACAGGGGGCAAGGGAAAAACTGTTTTTT. Translation gives CASSRQGAREKLFF. The full variable domain, completed using reference TRBV7-9 and TRBJ1-4, is DTGVSQNPRHKITKRGQNVTFRCDPISEHNRLYWYRQTLGQGPEFLTYFQNEAQLEKSRLLSDRFSAERPKGSFSTLEIQRTEQGDSAMYLCASSRQGAREKLFFGSGTQLSVL.

J is TRBJ2-5 and V is TRBV7-2; 8 bases are shared with TRBD1. V gave up 3 bases and J gave up 5 bases; unmatched junction bases: 8. The CDR3 loop spans 15 amino acids. Germline CDR1 is SGHTA and CDR2 is FQGNSA. CDR3 nucleotides: TGTGCCAGCAGCTTCCAGGGGGCCGGGCGGGAGACCCAGTACTTC. This codes for CASSFQGAGRETQYF. Complete variable domain (other parts from reference TRBV7-2 and TRBJ2-5): GAGVSQSPSNKVTEKGKDVELRCDPISGHTALYWYRQSLGQGLEFLIYFQGNSAPDKSGLPSDRFSAERTGGSVSTLTIQRTQQEDSAVYLCASSFQGAGRETQYFGPGTRLLVL.

The rearrangement joins TRBV6-1 to TRBJ2-7; D is unresolved. Germline loops: CDR1 MNHNS, CDR2 SASEGT. The V and J ends lost 2 bases and 0 bases respectively, with 8 bases between them. The CDR3 extends over 14 amino acids. The CDR3 DNA reads as TGTGCCAGCAGTGAACGTCGCTACTCCTACGAGCAGTACTTC. Residues: CASSERRYSYEQYF.

This CDR3 is CACRSGTNTEAFF. CDR3 nucleotide sequence: TGTGCCTGCCGCTCGGGCACGAACACTGAAGCTTTCTTT. The genes are TRBV30 and TRBJ1-1; D not resolved. The V end was cut by 6 bases, the J end by 1 base, with 12 bases between. Germline CDR1 and CDR2: GTSNPN and SVGIG (reference sequence). This CDR3 has 13 residues.

The gene calls are TRBV2 and TRBJ2-1, with 7 bases aligning to TRBD1. Germline V lookup: CDR1 SNHLY, CDR2 FYNNEI. The V segment lost 7 bases and the J segment 2 bases; nucleotides outside the gene matches: 5. CDR3 size: 14 residues. This CDR3 is CASNSGGPYNEQFF. CDR3 DNA sequence: TGTGCCAGCAATTCAGGGGGTCCCTACAATGAGCAGTTCTTC.

This clone has just one count. The chain is built from TRBV4-2 and TRBJ2-7; D is possibly TRBD2 (6 bases). The CDR3 totals 18 residues. Per the germline V gene, CDR1 is LGHNA and CDR2 is YNFKEQ. With 0 bases removed from V and 5 bases from J, the gap between germline ends came to 23 bases. Here the CDR3 DNA reads TGTGCCAGCAGCCAAGAATGGGTTGCGGGAACGCGGAAGGACGAGCAGTACTTC. As protein: CASSQEWVAGTRKDEQYF.

This sequence joins TRBV2 and TRBJ1-2; 11 bases match TRBD1. The CDR3 is 14 amino acids. From germline, CDR1 is SNHLY and CDR2 FYNNEI. V dropped 6 bases and J dropped 9; count of bases not matched to a gene: 9. The CDR3 DNA reads TGTGCCAGCAGGCCCGGGACAGGGGGTAGCAGCTACACCTTC. This gives the protein CASRPGTGGSSYTF.

This chain connects TRBV28 to TRBJ2-3; D gene ambiguous. This CDR3 is 13 amino acids long. V lost 7 bases, J lost 2 bases, and 10 bases lay in between. The germline gives CDR1 MDHEN, CDR2 SYDVKM. The chain's CDR3 is CASKETYTDTQYF. DNA of the CDR3: TGTGCCAGCAAGGAAACCTACACAGATACGCAGTATTTT.